Detailed here is one TCR beta chain. Its target is unknown. J gave up 7 bases and V 6 bases, and 14 bases lay outside the gene matches. This CDR3 has 14 amino acids. Looked up from germline, CDR1 is GTSNPN and CDR2 is SVGIG (reference sequence). Naive CD8 cells were CD45RO-negative, positively selected for CCR7, excluding terminally differentiated effector memory CD45RA+ cells. The data originate from a study of shared clonotypes between healthy human individuals. General observations from the study: As a rule, naive subsets had a larger estimated richness than memory subsets.

Clones were read by immunoSEQ multiplex PCR, and TCRdb kept only the in-frame ones, dropping some. The table has around 2,000,000 clones, roughly 95% seen once; the top ten hold around 1%. The V gene is TRBV30, the J gene TRBJ1-2; 7 bases agree with TRBD1. The TCR originated in a man aged 18 to 30 in good health. What was sequenced was naive CD8+ T cells sorted from blood. Here the CDR3 DNA reads TGTGCCTGCAAGACAGGGACGAATAATTTTGGCTACACCTTC. This sequence encodes CACKTGTNNFGYTF.